This T cell receptor (beta chain) was captured in a study of blood T cell repertoires in COVID-19. Study background: Sample material is recorded as cDNA or gDNA derived from T cells, B-cell-depleted T cells, or PBMCs.

Living in 20 to 30 US areas, the participants were between about 18 and 100 years of age. Participants were placed into cohorts based on the clinical history they reported. Study processing details: By means of reference gene primer amplification, nucleated cell counts were estimated. TCRdb keeps only in-frame clones here, not all; method: immunoSEQ multiplex PCR. D and trimming come from the DNA, and the V and J calls and clone size come from that table. Of some 230,000 clones detected, roughly 80% appear once; the ten largest clones hold approximately 1.3%. CDR3 length: 14 amino acids. The V end was cut by 8 bases, the J end by 0 bases, with 11 bases between. The germline V gene encodes CDR1 SNHLY and CDR2 FYNNEI.

The source material was PBMCs or T cells enriched from blood (not recorded which). J is TRBJ2-1 and V is TRBV2; no reliable D call. The receptor comes from a woman in her forties with acute COVID-19. For the CDR3, the DNA is TGTGCCAGCTCCGCTGCTACCTCCTACAATGAGCAGTTCTTC. The encoded protein is CASSAATSYNEQFF.